This T cell receptor (beta chain) was captured by sequencing in a study of T-cell reconstitution after alpha-beta-depleted transplantation in children. Trimming took off 0 bases at V and 7 bases at J, with 9 bases between the two ends. CDR1 is LGHNA and CDR2 is YNFKEQ in the germline V gene. The CDR3 extends over 14 amino acids. TCRbeta library preparation incorporated unique molecular identifiers. Via MiXCR, TCRdb re-called the PCR reads, giving one row per CDR3 protein. Counted here are about a million distinct CDR3 sequences, about 31% occurring once; the ten biggest clones make up 25% to 35%. The receptor was isolated from a boy younger than two who had a stem cell transplant for SCID, so the T cells may come from the graft donor. Sequenced material: PBMCs, mostly from graft donor cells, taken 360 days after TCRalphabeta/CD19-depleted stem cell transplant. The V and J genes are TRBV4-2 and TRBJ2-2, with a possible D match to TRBD2 (5 bases). In DNA form, the CDR3 reads TGTGCCAGCAGCCAAGATGAGGGATTCGGGGAGCTGTTTTTT. This codes for CASSQDEGFGELFF.